One and the same sample provided the 32 T cell receptor beta chains below, sequenced in a study of T cells after yellow fever vaccination. TCRdb reprocessed the 5' RACE reads with MiXCR, giving one entry per CDR3 protein. The sample holds about 630,000 distinct CDR3 sequences, 9% to 15% seen once. This specimen was PBMCs, taken on the day of the yellow fever booster vaccination. The receptors derive from a man aged 25 to 40 who received the YFV17D yellow fever vaccine.

The sample holds a few counts of this clonotype. The chain employs TRBV30 and TRBJ2-3; the D is unclear. The ends were cut back, 0 bases at V and 4 bases at J, with 17 bases in the middle. Germline V lookup: CDR1 GTSNPN, CDR2 SVGIG (reference sequence). CDR3 length equals 16 residues. CDR3 sequence reads: CAWSVSWQDPPDTQYF. The CDR3, as DNA: TGTGCCTGGAGTGTATCATGGCAGGACCCACCAGATACGCAGTATTTT.

This chain links TRBV7-2 with TRBJ1-6; 8 nucleotides line up with TRBD1. The CDR3 runs 16 residues. Germline V gene data show CDR1 as SGHTA and CDR2 as FQGNSA. J was trimmed by 7 bases and V by 4 bases; bases with no gene match: 9. CDR3 DNA sequence: TGTGCCAGCAGCTCCCAGACAGGGGCCGGGAATTCACCCCTCCACTTT. As protein: CASSSQTGAGNSPLHF.

The J gene is TRBJ2-5, the V gene TRBV7-3; possible D gene TRBD2, 6 bases. V was shortened by 2 bases and J by 0 bases, with 13 bases between the two germline ends. Germline V gene sequence: CDR1 SGHTA, CDR2 FQGTGA. This CDR3 is 16 amino acids long. Written as DNA, the CDR3 is TGTGCCAGCAGCTTAGTGGGCGGGGAAAACCAAGAGACCCAGTACTTC. Translating it yields CASSLVGGENQETQYF.

There are a few counts of this clonotype. The V gene is TRBV20-1, the J gene TRBJ2-7; D is uncertain. Germline lookup yields CDR1 DFQATT and CDR2 SNEGSKA (reference sequence). V lost 3 bases, J lost 6 bases, and 18 bases lay in between. This CDR3 contains 14 residues. The CDR3 nucleotides read TGCAGTGCTAGTGTGGACCCGGCTTTTTTCGAGCAGTACTTC. Its protein is CSASVDPAFFEQYF.

The chain uses TRBV7-2 and TRBJ1-5, with D unclear. CDR3 size: 13 residues. The germline V gene has CDR1 SGHTA and CDR2 FQGNSA. V lost 3 bases and J 1 base, leaving 4 bases between the germline ends. CDR3 sequence reads: CASSFQSNQPQHF. The CDR3 coding sequence is TGTGCCAGCAGCTTTCAGAGCAATCAGCCCCAGCATTTT.

This clonotype has just a few counts. J is TRBJ2-4 and V is TRBV11-1; 16 bases are shared with TRBD2. Germline CDR1 SGHAT, CDR2 FQDESV (reference sequence). Germline trimming cut 5 bases from V and 3 bases from J; bases unmatched to any gene: 16. This CDR3 is built from 21 residues. In nucleotides, the CDR3 is TGTGCCAGCAGCCCAACGGGACTAGCGGGAGGGCCGAGATCTAGCAAAAACATTCAGTACTTC. Its protein product is CASSPTGLAGGPRSSKNIQYF.

This clonotype was found a few times. The chain is built from TRBV20-1 and TRBJ2-7; D is perhaps TRBD1 (6 bases). Germline V CDR1 and CDR2: DFQATT, SNEGSKA (reference sequence). The CDR3 has 14 amino acids. Trimming stripped 5 bases from V and 2 bases from J, with 16 bases between. Written as DNA, the CDR3 is TGCAGTGCTGCTAGGGGGAGCATACCCTACGAGCAGTACTTC. It translates to CSAARGSIPYEQYF.

This sequence joins TRBV5-4 and TRBJ2-7; TRBD2 matches 9 bases. This CDR3 contains 14 residues. The germline V gene has CDR1 SGHNT and CDR2 YYREEE (reference sequence). J gave up 6 bases and V 2 bases, and 6 bases lay outside the gene matches. The CDR3 region has the DNA TGTGCCAGCAGCTTACCGGGACTAGCTAGCGAGCAGTACTTC. Translation gives CASSLPGLASEQYF.

The rearrangement uses TRBV20-1 and TRBJ2-4; D gene uncertain. CDR3 length: 13 amino acids. Looked up from germline, CDR1 is DFQATT and CDR2 is SNEGSKA (reference sequence). With 6 bases removed from V and 0 bases from J, the gap between germline ends came to 9 bases. CDR3 region: CSAVHRAKNIQYF. The CDR3, as DNA: TGCAGTGCCGTACACCGAGCCAAAAACATTCAGTACTTC.

The chain combines TRBV6-2 or TRBV6-3 with TRBJ2-1; 11 nucleotides match TRBD2. The CDR3 is 17 residues long. Trimming at V came to 2 bases and at J to 2 bases, leaving 5 bases not matched to a gene. CDR1 and CDR2 from the germline V gene are MNHEY and SVGEGT. CDR3: CASSYPASGRPYNEQFF. CDR3 DNA: TGTGCCAGCAGTTACCCGGCTAGCGGGAGGCCCTACAATGAGCAGTTCTTC.

The rearrangement links TRBV12-3 or TRBV12-4 to TRBJ1-2; D may be TRBD1 (6 bases). Trimming shortened V by 6 bases and J by 3 bases, and 20 bases separated the two germline ends. This CDR3 has 16 amino acids. CDR3 in amino acids: CASSPKRTDLYYGYTF. Written as DNA, the CDR3 is TGTGCCAGCAGCCCTAAAAGGACAGACCTCTACTATGGCTACACCTTC.

This clonotype was observed many times. The chain uses TRBV5-1 and TRBJ2-5; 8 bases map to TRBD2. Germline values: CDR1 SGHRS, CDR2 YFSETQ. J was trimmed by 3 bases and V by 1 base; bases with no gene match: 2. The CDR3 is 14 amino acids. CDR3 in amino acids: CASSLIAGKETQYF. The CDR3, as DNA: TGCGCCAGCAGCTTGATAGCGGGGAAAGAGACCCAGTACTTC.

The rearrangement links TRBV6-5 to TRBJ2-7; 7 bases align to TRBD1. CDR1 is MNHEY, CDR2 SVGAGI, per germline. V trimming: 4 bases; J trimming: 1 base; junction bases outside the gene matches: 10. The CDR3 spans 16 residues. The CDR3 is CASSSQKGGHSYEQYF. The CDR3 coding sequence is TGTGCCAGCAGTTCCCAAAAAGGGGGCCATTCCTACGAGCAGTACTTC.

This clonotype has just a few counts. The chain combines TRBV7-2 with TRBJ2-1; TRBD2 aligns across 8 bases. Per germline, CDR1 SGHTA and CDR2 FQGNSA. The ends lost 7 bases at V and 4 bases at J; junction bases unmatched: 9. The CDR3 sequence is 15 residues long. CDR3 sequence: CASTSLRGGYNEQFF. In nucleotides, the CDR3 is TGTGCCAGCACCTCGCTACGCGGGGGGTACAATGAGCAGTTCTTC.

This clonotype was recorded at least ten times. V and J are TRBV18 and TRBJ2-2; a weak D match, TRBD2 (5 bases). Between the trimmed V and J ends, which lost 3 bases and 0 bases, there was a span of 8 bases. The germline gives CDR1 KGHSH, CDR2 LQKENI. The CDR3 is made up of 15 amino acids. The chain's CDR3 is CASSPSGSNTGELFF. The CDR3 DNA is TGTGCCAGCTCACCCAGCGGATCGAACACCGGGGAGCTGTTTTTT.

The rearrangement uses TRBV5-6 and TRBJ1-6, with a weak D call TRBD1 (6 bases). V gave up 2 bases and J gave up 9 bases, with 15 bases separating them. Germline-derived CDR1 and CDR2 are SGHDT and YYEEEE. The CDR3 is made up of 15 amino acids. Written as DNA, the CDR3 is TGTGCCAGCAGCTTTGGAGGGGGAGGGAGTTCACCCCTCCACTTT. It codes for CASSFGGGGSSPLHF.

This clonotype was seen only a few times. This chain links TRBV20-1 with TRBJ2-1, with D possibly matching TRBD2 (6 bases). Between the trimmed V and J ends, which lost 5 bases and 4 bases, there was a span of 18 bases. Germline V CDR1 and CDR2: DFQATT, SNEGSKA (reference sequence). CDR3 length: 15 residues. CDR3 DNA: TGCAGTGCTCGAGGGAGGTTCCCCTCGTACAATGAGCAGTTCTTC. Residues: CSARGRFPSYNEQFF.

This clonotype has just a few counts. This chain connects TRBV5-1 to TRBJ2-5; 11 bases align to TRBD2. Germline V gives CDR1 SGHRS, CDR2 YFSETQ. This CDR3 contains 14 residues. J was trimmed by 5 bases and V by 4 bases; bases with no gene match: 4. The CDR3 is CASSVTSGSETQYF. CDR3 bases: TGCGCCAGCAGCGTAACTAGCGGGAGCGAGACCCAGTACTTC.

This clonotype was found a few times. The rearrangement uses TRBV6-5 and TRBJ2-3; 13 bases fit TRBD2. The CDR3 extends over 17 amino acids. V was clipped by 2 bases and J by 6 bases; unmatched bases: 8. The germline CDR1 and CDR2 sequences are MNHEY and SVGAGI. CDR3 sequence: CASSYGGLAGVADTQYF. CDR3 nucleotides: TGTGCCAGCAGTTACGGTGGACTAGCGGGAGTGGCTGATACGCAGTATTTT.

This clonotype showed up just a few times. The chain is built from TRBV19 and TRBJ2-1; 8 bases are shared with TRBD2. CDR3 length equals 17 residues. V lost 6 bases, J lost 0 bases, and 10 bases stayed unmatched. Germline CDR1 LNHDA, CDR2 SQIVND (reference sequence). The CDR3: CASSTPLGTSSYNEQFF. The DNA for the CDR3 is TGTGCCAGTAGCACCCCCCTCGGGACTAGCTCCTACAATGAGCAGTTCTTC. Using reference TRBV19 and TRBJ2-1 for the parts outside the CDR3, the full variable domain is DGGITQSPKYLFRKEGQNVTLSCEQNLNHDAMYWYRQDPGQGLRLIYYSQIVNDFQKGDIAEGYSVSREKKESFPLTVTSAQKNPTAFYLCASSTPLGTSSYNEQFFGPGTRLTVL.

The sample holds a few counts of this clonotype. V is TRBV28 and J is TRBJ1-3; 7 bases fit TRBD1. The germline V gene encodes CDR1 MDHEN and CDR2 SYDVKM. The length of the CDR3 is 14 residues. J was trimmed by 3 bases and V by 7 bases; bases with no gene match: 6. The CDR3 DNA reads TGTGCCAGCAATGACAGGGAGGGTGGAAACACCATATATTTT. Encoded protein: CASNDREGGNTIYF.

This clonotype was found a few times. The chain combines TRBV5-5 with TRBJ1-4, with TRBD1 matching over 10 bases. The length of the CDR3 is 12 residues. Losses at the gene ends were 8 bases for V and 10 bases for J; bases not matched to a gene: 5. The V gene's germline CDR1 is SGHKS and CDR2 YYEKEE (reference sequence). CDR3 amino acids: CARGTGVGKLFF. The CDR3 bases are TGTGCCAGGGGGACAGGGGTCGGAAAACTGTTTTTT.

This clonotype was detected a few times. The V gene is TRBV6-5, the J gene TRBJ1-2; D is perhaps TRBD1 (6 bases). Germline V CDR1 and CDR2: MNHEY, SVGAGI. V was clipped by 2 bases and J by 2 bases, with 12 bases between them. The CDR3 consists of 15 residues. CDR3: CASSYGRGANYGYTF. CDR3 sequence (DNA): TGTGCCAGCAGTTACGGGCGGGGGGCGAACTATGGCTACACCTTC.

This chain links TRBV5-1 with TRBJ2-1; D perhaps matches TRBD1 (6 bases). The germline V gene has CDR1 SGHRS and CDR2 YFSETQ. CDR3 length equals 16 residues. V was clipped by 1 base and J by 2 bases, with 13 bases between them. The CDR3 loop is CASSLKSGQPYNEQFF. In nucleotides, the CDR3 is TGCGCCAGCAGCTTGAAGTCAGGACAGCCCTACAATGAGCAGTTCTTC.

This clonotype was picked up many times. The chain employs TRBV5-1 and TRBJ2-3; tentative D call: TRBD1 (5 bases). Germline loops: CDR1 SGHRS, CDR2 YFSETQ. Trimming took 4 bases from V and 4 from J, leaving 16 bases between them. The CDR3 sequence is 15 residues long. The CDR3 nucleotides are TGCGCCAGCAGCATTTCAGGGTACCCAGCAGATACGCAGTATTTT. Amino acids: CASSISGYPADTQYF.

The chain employs TRBV5-1 and TRBJ2-7; D possibly matches TRBD1 or TRBD2 (5 bases each). Germline CDR1 reads SGHRS; CDR2 reads YFSETQ. The CDR3 totals 15 residues. Trimming removed 2 bases at V and 7 bases at J, with 19 bases between. The CDR3 nucleotides are TGCGCCAGCAGCTTAGGGGAGCGGCTAGGCGGGGAGCAGTACTTC. Its translation is CASSLGERLGGEQYF.

The chain combines TRBV4-3 with TRBJ2-2; 14 bases match TRBD2. The CDR3 spans 17 residues. With 8 bases clipped from V and 7 bases from J, the junction kept 12 bases outside the gene matches. CDR1 is LGHNA, CDR2 YSLEER, per germline. CDR3 nucleotides: TGCGCCAGCGGTACCCTGACTAGCGGGAGGGAGAACGGGGAGCTGTTTTTT. This gives the protein CASGTLTSGRENGELFF.

CDR3 sequence (DNA): TGTGCCAGCAGCGGGGGGGGAGGGGCCGACAATGAGCAGTTCTTC. This sequence encodes CASSGGGGADNEQFF. V usage is TRBV5-4 and J usage is TRBJ2-1; 7 nucleotides agree with TRBD2. Germline V CDR1 and CDR2: SGHNT, YYREEE (reference sequence). V lost 4 bases and J lost 5; bases outside the gene matches: 9. The CDR3 is made up of 15 amino acids.

The gene calls are TRBV5-1 and TRBJ2-1; no firm D call. The germline V gene has CDR1 SGHRS and CDR2 YFSETQ. The CDR3 has 14 residues. The V end was cut by 0 bases, the J end by 6 bases, with 10 bases between. DNA of the CDR3: TGCGCCAGCAGCTTGGGGTCCGTGGGCAATGAGCAGTTCTTC. Its translation: CASSLGSVGNEQFF.

DNA for the CDR3: TGTGCCAGTAGTGAACAGGCGCGTAACTATGGCTACACCTTC. This gives the protein CASSEQARNYGYTF. This rearrangement joins TRBV19 to TRBJ1-2, with D possibly matching TRBD1 (5 bases). Per germline, CDR1 LNHDA and CDR2 SQIVND (reference sequence). With 5 bases removed from V and 1 base from J, the gap between germline ends came to 11 bases. CDR3 length: 14 residues.

This clonotype was detected a few times. This chain joins TRBV20-1 and TRBJ1-5; the D gene is possibly TRBD1 (6 bases). The CDR3 extends over 12 amino acids. V lost 5 bases, J lost 2 bases, and 7 bases lay in between. Germline CDR1 reads DFQATT; CDR2 reads SNEGSKA (reference sequence). CDR3 nucleotide sequence: TGCAGTGCTGCAGGGGGCAATCAGCCCCAGCATTTT. This encodes CSAAGGNQPQHF.

This clonotype was counted a few times. CDR3 protein: CASSHLRGSEQYF. The DNA of the CDR3 is TGTGCCAGCAGCCACCTTAGGGGTAGCGAGCAGTACTTC. This chain connects TRBV14 to TRBJ2-7; D is perhaps TRBD1 (5 bases). The germline CDR1 and CDR2 sequences are SGHDN and FVKESK. V lost 3 bases to trimming and J lost 6 bases, with 12 bases between them. This CDR3 is 13 amino acids long. The variable domain in full, completed from reference TRBV14 and TRBJ2-7, reads EAGVTQFPSHSVIEKGQTVTLRCDPISGHDNLYWYRRVMGKEIKFLLHFVKESKQDESGMPNNRFLAERTGGTYSTLKVQPAELEDSGVYFCASSHLRGSEQYFGPGTRLTVT.